These T cell receptor beta chains were read from a single sample in a study of blood T cell repertoires in COVID-19. Profiled with immunoSEQ multiplex PCR; TCRdb holds only in-frame clones, not every one. The sample records 200,000 to 250,000 clones, roughly 90% being singletons. The sample consisted of peripheral blood. The source is a man aged 55 to 70 with COVID-19, enrolled during active disease. Both conserved end residues are part of each CDR3. D genes are given only for firm matches. Expanded clones get a size class; other rows say once, few or many, or leave the size out.

>TRBJ1-1|-|TRBV6-5|-
TGTGCCAGCAGTCCAGGGTTGGGGAACACTGAAGCTTTCTTT
CASSPGLGNTEAFF
>TRBJ1-2|-|TRBV19|-
TGTGCCAGTAGTTTGTCGGGCTATGGCTACACCTTC
CASSLSGYGYTF
>TRBJ2-2|-|TRBV7-9|-
TGTGCCAGCAGCTTAGCGTCACAGGCGTACGGGGAGCTGTTTTTT
CASSLASQAYGELFF
>TRBJ1-6|-|TRBV7-9|TRBD1
TGTGCCAGCAGATTGACAGGGGAGAACAATTCACCCCTCCACTTT
CASRLTGENNSPLHF
>TRBJ1-6|once|TRBV2|-
TGTGCCAGCACTCCAGGGCTGAATTCACCCCTCCACTTT
CASTPGLNSPLHF
>TRBJ1-1|-|TRBV11-2|-
TGTGCCAGCAGCTTAGGCCCGGGGGGCACCACTGAAGCTTTCTTT
CASSLGPGGTTEAFF
>TRBJ1-3|-|TRBV11-2|-
TGTGCCAGCAGCTTAGTGAGAGTTTCTGGAAACACCATATATTTT
CASSLVRVSGNTIYF
>TRBJ2-3|-|TRBV3-1/TRBV3-2|-
TGTGCCAGCAGCCCCCTCCGGGGGGCCCAATATTTT
CASSPLRGAQYF
>TRBJ2-1|-|TRBV4-1|TRBD2
TGCGCCAGCAGCCAAGAAAGGACTAGCGTCAATGAGCAGTTCTTC
CASSQERTSVNEQFF
>TRBJ2-7|-|TRBV10-2|TRBD1
TGCGCCAGCAGTGAGCGCCCCGGGACAGGGTTCTACGAGCAGTACTTC
CASSERPGTGFYEQYF
>TRBJ2-1|-|TRBV4-3|TRBD1
TGCGCCAGCAGCCAAGATAGGAAGGAACAGGGGGCCAACAATGAGCAGTTCTTC
CASSQDRKEQGANNEQFF
>TRBJ2-6|-|TRBV21-1|-
TGTGCCAGCAGCAAAGCCCCCCGGGACAGCCTCTCTGGGGCCAACGTCCTGACTTTC
CASSKAPRDSLSGANVLTF
>TRBJ2-7|-|TRBV28|TRBD2
TGTGCCAGCAGCCAACCACTAGCGGGACCCTACGAGCAGTACTTC
CASSQPLAGPYEQYF
>TRBJ2-3|-|TRBV18|TRBD2
TGTGCCAGCTCACTTCGGGTAGCGGGAAGCGCAGATACGCAGTATTTT
CASSLRVAGSADTQYF
>TRBJ1-2|-|TRBV3-1/TRBV3-2|-
TGTGCCAGCAGCCCCATCGGGGACTATGGCTACACCTTC
CASSPIGDYGYTF
>TRBJ1-2|-|TRBV3-1/TRBV3-2|-
TGTGCCAGCAGCCCTCCACTATCCTATGACGGTCGCTACACCTTC
CASSPPLSYDGRYTF
>TRBJ1-2|once|TRBV11-2|-
TGTGCCAGCAGCTTAGAAGGGGTCGATGGCTACACCTTC
CASSLEGVDGYTF
>TRBJ2-1|-|TRBV3-1/TRBV3-2|-
TGTGCCAGCAGCCAAGGGGCAACCTTTTCCTACAATGAGCAGTTCTTC
CASSQGATFSYNEQFF
>TRBJ2-7|once|TRBV28|TRBD2
TGTGCCAGCAGACAATGGCTAGCGGACTCCTACGAGCAGTACTTC
CASRQWLADSYEQYF
>TRBJ2-7|few|TRBV12-3/TRBV12-4|-
TGTGCCAGCAGCCCCCGAGATTACGAGCAGTACTTC
CASSPRDYEQYF
>TRBJ2-1|-|TRBV7-7|-
TGTGCTAGCAGCTTTCGTTCGAATGAGAGAGTCGTCAATGAGCAGTTCTTC
CASSFRSNERVVNEQFF
>TRBJ1-3|-|TRBV5-1|TRBD1
TGCGCCAGCAGCTCGAGCCGGGACAGGGCTGGAAACACCATATATTTT
CASSSSRDRAGNTIYF
>TRBJ2-5|-|TRBV15|TRBD1
TGTGCCACCAGCAGGGACAGGGCCCAAGAGACCCAGTACTTC
CATSRDRAQETQYF
>TRBJ2-1|-|TRBV9|TRBD2
TGTGCCAGCAGCGTAGCCGGTAGCGGGGCTGTCTCCTACAATGAGCAGTTCTTC
CASSVAGSGAVSYNEQFF
>TRBJ1-2|-|TRBV4-2|-
TGTGCCAGCAGCCAAACAGGGCGAATGAGCTATGGCTACACCTTC
CASSQTGRMSYGYTF
>TRBJ1-1|few|TRBV28|TRBD1
TGTGCCAGCAGTTTATCATTCGGTGACAGGGACGGTTCCCTGACCAAGAACACTGAAGCTTTCTTT
CASSLSFGDRDGSLTKNTEAFF
>TRBJ2-4|-|TRBV30|-
TGTGCCTGGAGTGGGTCTCGCAGTTCCAAAAACATTCAGTACTTC
CAWSGSRSSKNIQYF
>TRBJ2-7|-|TRBV28|TRBD2
TGTGCCAGCAGAGGGAGGGTTTACGAGCAGTACTTC
CASRGRVYEQYF
>TRBJ1-1|-|TRBV5-6|TRBD1
TGTGCCAGCAGCTTGAGACAGGGAAACACTGAAGCTTTCTTT
CASSLRQGNTEAFF
>TRBJ2-6|-|TRBV30|-
TGTGCCTGGAGAGCCCGGGGCTCTGGGGCCAACGTCCTGACTTTC
CAWRARGSGANVLTF
>TRBJ1-2|-|TRBV6-5|-
TGTGCCAGCAGGGCCGCCGGGGGCTATGGCTACACCTTC
CASRAAGGYGYTF
>TRBJ1-1|once|TRBV11-3|-
TGTGCCAGCAGCTTAGAAACGATAGAGAAGGACATGAACACTGAAGCTTTCTTT
CASSLETIEKDMNTEAFF
>TRBJ1-2|-|TRBV2|-
TGTGCCAGCAGTGTGACAGTCGGCAACTATGGCTACACCTTC
CASSVTVGNYGYTF
>TRBJ2-1|-|TRBV5-6|TRBD1
TGTGCCAGCCATTACAGGGGCAATGAGCAGTTCTTC
CASHYRGNEQFF
>TRBJ2-3|-|TRBV30|TRBD2
TGTGCCTGGAGTCAGAGGACTAGCGGGAGGGCCCCAGATACGCAGTATTTT
CAWSQRTSGRAPDTQYF
>TRBJ1-1|-|TRBV5-1|-
TGCGCCAGCAGCTTGCAGGATAAGAACACTGAAGCTTTCTTT
CASSLQDKNTEAFF
>TRBJ2-2|-|TRBV5-1|TRBD1
TGCGCCAGCAGCCATGGACAGGGGGATACCGGGGAGCTGTTTTTT
CASSHGQGDTGELFF
>TRBJ1-2|-|TRBV12-3/TRBV12-4|-
TGTGCCAGCAGTTTACAGGGGCCCTATGGCTACACCTTC
CASSLQGPYGYTF
>TRBJ1-1|once|TRBV5-1|-
TGCGCCAGCAGCTTAATGGGACACGCAAACACTGAAGCTTTCTTT
CASSLMGHANTEAFF
>TRBJ1-4|-|TRBV3-1/TRBV3-2|TRBD1
TGTGCCAGCAGCCGAAGAAGGACAGGGGAATATGAAAAACTGTTTTTT
CASSRRRTGEYEKLFF
>TRBJ2-2|once|TRBV7-3|TRBD1
TGTGCCAGCAGCTTATCGCGGGACAGGGAGGCCGGGGAGCTGTTTTTT
CASSLSRDREAGELFF
>TRBJ2-7|-|TRBV24-1|TRBD1
TGTGCCACCAGCCCCGGACAGGGGGGTATTTACGAGCAGTACTTC
CATSPGQGGIYEQYF
>TRBJ1-4|-|TRBV3-1/TRBV3-2|TRBD1
TGTGCCAGCAGCCAAGAGACCCGGACAGGGGGAAAGGAAAAACTGTTTTTT
CASSQETRTGGKEKLFF
>TRBJ1-5|-|TRBV19|-
TGTGCCAGTAGTATTGTGATGGGGCCCAATCAGCCCCAGCATTTT
CASSIVMGPNQPQHF
>TRBJ1-1|-|TRBV28|-
TGTGCCAGCAGTTCCGCCGGGGTCACTGAAGCTTTCTTT
CASSSAGVTEAFF
>TRBJ1-6|once|TRBV5-4|-
TGTGCCAGCAGCTTTGGGGCCATGTTGGATTCACCCCTCCACTTT
CASSFGAMLDSPLHF
>TRBJ2-2|-|TRBV3-1/TRBV3-2|TRBD1
TGTGCCAGCAGGGAACAGGGGAGTTACACCGGGGAGCTGTTTTTT
CASREQGSYTGELFF
>TRBJ2-1|-|TRBV10-3|TRBD2
TGTGCCACCCGGGGGGTCTACAATGAGCAGTTCTTC
CATRGVYNEQFF
>TRBJ2-7|-|TRBV28|TRBD1
TGTGCCAGCACAGTCCAACAGGGGCGCTACGAGCAGTACTTC
CASTVQQGRYEQYF
>TRBJ2-2|-|TRBV5-4|TRBD2
TGTGCCAGCAGCCCCACCGGGACTAGGGAGACCGGGGAGCTGTTTTTT
CASSPTGTRETGELFF
>TRBJ2-7|-|TRBV30|-
TGTGCCTGGAGTTCGACAGGAGTGTACGAGCAGTACTTC
CAWSSTGVYEQYF
>TRBJ1-2|once|TRBV6-4|-
TGTGCCAGCAGTGACCAGGGTTCTGGCTACACCTTC
CASSDQGSGYTF
>TRBJ1-6|once|TRBV30|-
TGTGCCTGGAGTGTCCACGAGGCCTATTCACCCCTCCACTTT
CAWSVHEAYSPLHF